Included here is one T cell receptor beta chain sequence, with context. Method: immunoSEQ multiplex PCR; TCRdb's copy keeps in-frame clones and lacks some. The sample records roughly 200,000 clones, 82% being singletons. The record originates from a study of blood T cell repertoires in COVID-19. With 3 bases removed from V and 4 bases from J, the gap between germline ends came to 20 bases. This CDR3 comprises 16 residues. Germline V gene data show CDR1 as DFQATT and CDR2 as SNEGSKA (reference sequence). Specimen: PBMCs or T cells enriched from blood (not recorded which). The sequence derives from a man aged 40-50 years who had recovered from COVID-19. This chain uses TRBV20-1 with TRBJ2-3; maybe TRBD1 (5 bases). CDR3 DNA: TGCAGTGCTAGTAGGACGGGCGGTGCCAGGGCAGATACGCAGTATTTT. Its translation is CSASRTGGARADTQYF.